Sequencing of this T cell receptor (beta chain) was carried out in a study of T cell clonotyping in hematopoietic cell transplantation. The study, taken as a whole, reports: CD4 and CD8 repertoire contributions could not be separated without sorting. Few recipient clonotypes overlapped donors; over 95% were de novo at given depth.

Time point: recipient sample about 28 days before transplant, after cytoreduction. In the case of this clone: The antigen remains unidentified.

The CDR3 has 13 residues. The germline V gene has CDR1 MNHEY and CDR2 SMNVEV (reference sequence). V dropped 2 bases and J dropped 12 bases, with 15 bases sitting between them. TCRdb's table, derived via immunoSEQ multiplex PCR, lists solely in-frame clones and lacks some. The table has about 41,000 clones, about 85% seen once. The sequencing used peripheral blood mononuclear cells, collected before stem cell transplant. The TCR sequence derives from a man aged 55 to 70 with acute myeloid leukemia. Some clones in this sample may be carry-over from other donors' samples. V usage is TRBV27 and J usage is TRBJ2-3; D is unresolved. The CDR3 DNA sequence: TGTGCCAGCAGTTTAAGGGTCGAATTGGCTCAGTATTTT. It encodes CASSLRVELAQYF.